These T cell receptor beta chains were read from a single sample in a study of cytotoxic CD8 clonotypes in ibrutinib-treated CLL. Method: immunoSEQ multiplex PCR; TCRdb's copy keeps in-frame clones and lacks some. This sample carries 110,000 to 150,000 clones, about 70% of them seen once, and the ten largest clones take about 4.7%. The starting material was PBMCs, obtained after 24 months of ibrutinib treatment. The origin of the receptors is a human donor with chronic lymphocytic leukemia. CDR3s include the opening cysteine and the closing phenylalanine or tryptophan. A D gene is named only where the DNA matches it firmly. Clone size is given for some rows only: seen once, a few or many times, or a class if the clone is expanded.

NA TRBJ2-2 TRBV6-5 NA CASSRSGTPGELFF TGTGCCAGCAGTCGGTCCGGGACTCCCGGGGAGCTGTTTTTT
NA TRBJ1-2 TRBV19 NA CASSIGPRGYTF TGTGCCAGTAGTATAGGACCTCGGGGCTACACCTTC
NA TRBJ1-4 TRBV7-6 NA CASSLAPTNEKLFF TGTGCCAGCAGCTTAGCCCCAACTAATGAAAAACTGTTTTTT
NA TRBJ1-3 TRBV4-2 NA CASSQDESGNTIYF TGTGCCAGCAGCCAAGATGAATCTGGAAACACCATATATTTT
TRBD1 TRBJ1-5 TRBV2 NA CASRMGQGGGPQHF TGTGCCAGCAGGATGGGGCAGGGGGGCGGGCCCCAGCATTTT
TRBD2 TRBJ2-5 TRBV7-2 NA CASSPGRNQETQYF TGTGCCAGCAGCCCCGGGAGGAACCAAGAGACCCAGTACTTC
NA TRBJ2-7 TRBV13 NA CASSLGLGQTAYEQYF TGTGCCAGCAGCTTAGGCCTCGGACAAACCGCCTACGAGCAGTACTTC
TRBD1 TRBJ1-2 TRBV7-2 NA CASSVDREGYGYTF TGTGCCAGCAGCGTGGACAGGGAGGGCTATGGCTACACCTTC
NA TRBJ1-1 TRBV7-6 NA CASGAFMNTEAFF TGTGCCAGCGGGGCATTCATGAACACTGAAGCTTTCTTT
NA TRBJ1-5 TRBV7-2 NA CASSLPNQPQHF TGTGCCAGCAGCTTACCCAATCAGCCCCAGCATTTT
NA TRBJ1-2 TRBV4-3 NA CASSQEVSGGYTF TGCGCCAGCAGCCAAGAGGTATCCGGGGGCTACACCTTC
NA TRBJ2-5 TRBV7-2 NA CASSLVRWETQYF TGTGCCAGCAGCTTAGTTCGGTGGGAGACCCAGTACTTC
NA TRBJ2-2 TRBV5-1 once CASSPGGSLGTGELFF TGCGCCAGCAGCCCGGGCGGCTCCCTCGGGACCGGGGAGCTGTTTTTT
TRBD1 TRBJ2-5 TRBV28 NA CASSRGQGRETQYF TGTGCCAGCAGCCGCGGACAGGGCCGGGAGACCCAGTACTTC
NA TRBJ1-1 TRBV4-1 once CASSLGAEAFF TGCGCCAGCAGCCTGGGGGCTGAAGCTTTCTTT
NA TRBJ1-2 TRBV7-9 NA CASSLEMLGYTF TGTGCCAGCAGCTTAGAAATGCTGGGCTACACCTTC
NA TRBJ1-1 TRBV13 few CASSLLDTEAFF TGTGCCAGCAGCTTATTGGACACTGAAGCTTTCTTT
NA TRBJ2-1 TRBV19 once CASSIDLEGDEQFF TGTGCCAGTAGTATAGATCTAGAGGGCGATGAGCAGTTCTTC
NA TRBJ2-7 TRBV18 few CASSPPSSYEQYF TGTGCCAGCTCACCACCTAGCTCCTACGAGCAGTACTTC
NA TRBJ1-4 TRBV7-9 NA CASSSKQGENEKLFF TGTGCCAGCAGCTCGAAACAGGGCGAAAATGAAAAACTGTTTTTT
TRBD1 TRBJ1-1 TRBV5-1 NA CASSLAGQGFVRAEAFF TGCGCCAGCAGCTTGGCGGGACAGGGGTTCGTAAGGGCTGAAGCTTTCTTT
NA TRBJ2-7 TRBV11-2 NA CASSLEGFDEQYF TGTGCCAGCAGTTTGGAGGGGTTCGACGAGCAGTACTTC
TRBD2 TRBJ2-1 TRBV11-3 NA CASSPPGGKQFF TGTGCCAGCAGCCCGCCGGGGGGGAAGCAGTTCTTC
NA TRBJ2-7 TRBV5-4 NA CASRHQYEQYF TGTGCCAGCAGACACCAGTACGAGCAGTACTTC